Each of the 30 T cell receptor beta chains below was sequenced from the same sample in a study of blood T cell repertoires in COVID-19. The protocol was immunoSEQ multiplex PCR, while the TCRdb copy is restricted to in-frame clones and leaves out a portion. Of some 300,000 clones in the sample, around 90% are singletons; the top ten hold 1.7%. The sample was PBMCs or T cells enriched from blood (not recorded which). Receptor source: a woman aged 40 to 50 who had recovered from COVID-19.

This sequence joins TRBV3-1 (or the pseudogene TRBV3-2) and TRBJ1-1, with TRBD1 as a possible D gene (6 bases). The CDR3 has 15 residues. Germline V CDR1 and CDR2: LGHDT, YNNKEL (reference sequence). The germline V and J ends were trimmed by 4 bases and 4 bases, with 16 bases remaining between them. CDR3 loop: CASSLLNRVGTEAFF. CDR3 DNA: TGTGCCAGCAGCCTTCTTAACAGGGTAGGCACTGAAGCTTTCTTT.

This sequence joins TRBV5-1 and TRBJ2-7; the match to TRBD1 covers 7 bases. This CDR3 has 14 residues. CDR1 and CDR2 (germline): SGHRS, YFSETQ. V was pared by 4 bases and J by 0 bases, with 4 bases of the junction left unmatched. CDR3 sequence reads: CASSVGQTSYEQYF. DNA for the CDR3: TGCGCCAGCAGCGTGGGACAGACCTCCTACGAGCAGTACTTC.

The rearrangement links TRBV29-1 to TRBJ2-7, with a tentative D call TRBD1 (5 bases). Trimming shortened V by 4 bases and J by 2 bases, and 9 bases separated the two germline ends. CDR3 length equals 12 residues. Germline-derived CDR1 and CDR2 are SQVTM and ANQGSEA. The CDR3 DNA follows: TGCAGCGTTGGCACAGGAACCTACGAGCAGTACTTC. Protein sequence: CSVGTGTYEQYF.

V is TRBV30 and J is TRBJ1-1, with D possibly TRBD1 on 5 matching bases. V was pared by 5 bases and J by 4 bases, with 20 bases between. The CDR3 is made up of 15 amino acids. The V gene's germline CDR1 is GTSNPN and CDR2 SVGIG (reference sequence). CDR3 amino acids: CAWESSGTIGTEAFF. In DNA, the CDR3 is TGTGCCTGGGAGTCATCCGGGACTATAGGCACTGAAGCTTTCTTT. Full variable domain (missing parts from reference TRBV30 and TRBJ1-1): SQTIHQWPATLVQPVGSPLSLECTVEGTSNPNLYWYRQAAGRGLQLLFYSVGIGQISSEVPQNLSASRPQDRQFILSSKKLLLSDSGFYLCAWESSGTIGTEAFFGQGTRLTVV.

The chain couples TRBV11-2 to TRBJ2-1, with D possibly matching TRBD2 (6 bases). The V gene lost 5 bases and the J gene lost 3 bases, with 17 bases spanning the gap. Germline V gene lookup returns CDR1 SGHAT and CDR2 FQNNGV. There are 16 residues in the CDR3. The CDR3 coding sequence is TGTGCCAGCAGCGCTAACACCGGGACTCTCTACAATGAGCAGTTCTTC. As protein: CASSANTGTLYNEQFF.

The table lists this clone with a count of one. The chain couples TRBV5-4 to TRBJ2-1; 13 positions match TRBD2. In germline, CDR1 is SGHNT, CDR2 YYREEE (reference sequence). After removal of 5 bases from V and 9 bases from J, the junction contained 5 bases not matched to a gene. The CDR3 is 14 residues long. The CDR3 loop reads CASRLAGGPREQFF. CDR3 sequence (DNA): TGTGCCAGCAGACTAGCGGGAGGGCCACGTGAGCAGTTCTTC.

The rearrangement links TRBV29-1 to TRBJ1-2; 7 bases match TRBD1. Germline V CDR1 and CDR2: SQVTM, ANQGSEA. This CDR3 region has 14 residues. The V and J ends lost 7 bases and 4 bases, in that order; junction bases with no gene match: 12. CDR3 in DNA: TGCAGCGCCGGGGAGAGAGGGGGCTCCTATGGCTACACCTTC. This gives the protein CSAGERGGSYGYTF.

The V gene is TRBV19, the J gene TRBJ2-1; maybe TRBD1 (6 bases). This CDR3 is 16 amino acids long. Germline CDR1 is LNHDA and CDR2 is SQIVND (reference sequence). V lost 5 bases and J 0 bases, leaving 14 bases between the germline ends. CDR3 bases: TGTGCCAGTAGTGCGAACCGGGACAACTCCTACAATGAGCAGTTCTTC. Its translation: CASSANRDNSYNEQFF.

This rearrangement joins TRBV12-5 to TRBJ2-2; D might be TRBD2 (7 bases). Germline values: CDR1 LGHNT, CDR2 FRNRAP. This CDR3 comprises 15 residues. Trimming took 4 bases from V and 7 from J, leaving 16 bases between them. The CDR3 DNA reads TGTGCTAGTGGTTCTATACAGGGAGGGGTCGGGGAGCTGTTTTTT. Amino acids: CASGSIQGGVGELFF.

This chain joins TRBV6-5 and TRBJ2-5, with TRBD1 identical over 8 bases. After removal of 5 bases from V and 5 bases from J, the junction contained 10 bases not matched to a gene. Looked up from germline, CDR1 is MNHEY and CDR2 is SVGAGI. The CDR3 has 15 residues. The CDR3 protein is CASSPDRGHLETQYF. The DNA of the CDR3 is TGTGCCAGCAGTCCCGACAGGGGCCATTTGGAGACCCAGTACTTC.

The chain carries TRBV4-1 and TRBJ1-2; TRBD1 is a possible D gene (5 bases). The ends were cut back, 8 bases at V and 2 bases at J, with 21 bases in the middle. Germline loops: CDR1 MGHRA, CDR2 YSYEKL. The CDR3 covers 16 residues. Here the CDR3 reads CASRTFGGTSNYGYTF. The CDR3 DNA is TGCGCCAGCCGTACTTTCGGCGGGACGTCGAACTATGGCTACACCTTC.

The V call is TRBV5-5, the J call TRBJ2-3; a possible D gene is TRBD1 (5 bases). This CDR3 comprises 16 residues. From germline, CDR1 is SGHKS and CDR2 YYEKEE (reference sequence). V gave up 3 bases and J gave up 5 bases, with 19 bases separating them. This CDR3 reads CASSSALRQRGDTQYF. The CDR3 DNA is TGTGCCAGCAGCTCTGCTCTGAGACAAAGGGGAGATACGCAGTATTTT.

The CDR3 DNA sequence: TGTGCCAGCAACTCCAGGACTGTCATGAACACTGAAGCTTTCTTT. Residues: CASNSRTVMNTEAFF. The chain uses TRBV21-1 and TRBJ1-1. TRBV21-1 is listed as a pseudogene. This CDR3 has 15 residues.

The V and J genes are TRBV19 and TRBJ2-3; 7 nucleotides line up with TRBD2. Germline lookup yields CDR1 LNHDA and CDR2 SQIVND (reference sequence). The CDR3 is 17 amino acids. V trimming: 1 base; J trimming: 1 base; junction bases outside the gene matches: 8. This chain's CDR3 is CASSIGNGGGRTDTQYF. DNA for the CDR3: TGTGCCAGTAGTATAGGAAACGGCGGGGGACGCACAGATACGCAGTATTTT.

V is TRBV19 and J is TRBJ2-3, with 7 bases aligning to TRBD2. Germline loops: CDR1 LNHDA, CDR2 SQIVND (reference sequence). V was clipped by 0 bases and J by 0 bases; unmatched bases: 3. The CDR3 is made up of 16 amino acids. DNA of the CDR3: TGTGCCAGTAGTATAGAGGGGAGGGTAAGCACAGATACGCAGTATTTT. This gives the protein CASSIEGRVSTDTQYF.

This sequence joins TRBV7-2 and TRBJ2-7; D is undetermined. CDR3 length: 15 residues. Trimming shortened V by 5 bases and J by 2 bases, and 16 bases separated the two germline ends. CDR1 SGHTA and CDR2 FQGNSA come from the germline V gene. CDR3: CASSPTRRVTYEQYF. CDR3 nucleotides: TGTGCCAGCAGCCCTACCCGACGGGTAACCTACGAGCAGTACTTC.

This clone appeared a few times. This chain's CDR3 is CASSQNPSSYNEQFF. CDR3 coding DNA: TGCGCCAGCAGCCAAAATCCCAGCTCCTACAATGAGCAGTTCTTC. The chain carries TRBV4-3 and TRBJ2-1; D not resolved. CDR3 size: 15 residues. Germline V gene lookup returns CDR1 LGHNA and CDR2 YSLEER. Trimming stripped 2 bases from V and 0 bases from J, with 8 bases between.

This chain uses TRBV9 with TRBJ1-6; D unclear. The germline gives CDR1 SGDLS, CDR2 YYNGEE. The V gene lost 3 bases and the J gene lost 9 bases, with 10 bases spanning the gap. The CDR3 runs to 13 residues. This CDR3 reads CASSGSISSPLHF. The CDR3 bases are TGTGCCAGCAGCGGCTCAATTAGTTCACCCCTCCACTTT.

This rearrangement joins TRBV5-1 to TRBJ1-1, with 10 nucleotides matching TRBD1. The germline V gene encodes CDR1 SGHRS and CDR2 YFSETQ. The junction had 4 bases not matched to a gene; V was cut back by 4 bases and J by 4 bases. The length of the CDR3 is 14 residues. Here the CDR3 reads CASSDRGRATEAFF. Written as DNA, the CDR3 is TGCGCCAGCAGCGACAGGGGGCGCGCCACTGAAGCTTTCTTT.

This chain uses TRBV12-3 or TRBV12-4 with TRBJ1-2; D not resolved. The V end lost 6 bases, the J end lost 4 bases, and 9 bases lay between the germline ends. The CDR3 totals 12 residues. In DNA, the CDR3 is TGTGCCAGCAGCATCGGGAGCTATGGCTACACCTTC. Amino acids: CASSIGSYGYTF.

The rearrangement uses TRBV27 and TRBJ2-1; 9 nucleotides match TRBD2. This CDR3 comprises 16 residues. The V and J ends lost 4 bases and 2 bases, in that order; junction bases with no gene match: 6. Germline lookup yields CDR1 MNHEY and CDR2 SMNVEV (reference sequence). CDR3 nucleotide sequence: TGTGCCAGCAGTTCGGGACTAGCCTTGACCTACAATGAGCAGTTCTTC. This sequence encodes CASSSGLALTYNEQFF.

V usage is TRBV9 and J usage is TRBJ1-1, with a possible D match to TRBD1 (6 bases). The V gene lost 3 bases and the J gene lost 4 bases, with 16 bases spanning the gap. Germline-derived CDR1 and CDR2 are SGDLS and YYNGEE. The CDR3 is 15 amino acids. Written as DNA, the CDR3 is TGTGCCAGCAGCGGCAACACCGACAGGACCACTGAAGCTTTCTTT. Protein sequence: CASSGNTDRTTEAFF.

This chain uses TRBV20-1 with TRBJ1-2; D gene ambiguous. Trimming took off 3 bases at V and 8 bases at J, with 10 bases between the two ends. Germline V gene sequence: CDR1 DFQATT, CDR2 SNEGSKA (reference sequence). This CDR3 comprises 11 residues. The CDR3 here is CSASTDSGYTF. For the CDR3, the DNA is TGCAGTGCTAGCACGGACTCGGGCTACACCTTC.

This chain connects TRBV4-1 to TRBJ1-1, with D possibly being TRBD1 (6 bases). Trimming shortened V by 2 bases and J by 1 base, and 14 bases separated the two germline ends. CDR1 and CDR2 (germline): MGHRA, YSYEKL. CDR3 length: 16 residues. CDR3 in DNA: TGCGCCAGCAGCCAAAGAGGGGGTCCCACGAACACTGAAGCTTTCTTT. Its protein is CASSQRGGPTNTEAFF.

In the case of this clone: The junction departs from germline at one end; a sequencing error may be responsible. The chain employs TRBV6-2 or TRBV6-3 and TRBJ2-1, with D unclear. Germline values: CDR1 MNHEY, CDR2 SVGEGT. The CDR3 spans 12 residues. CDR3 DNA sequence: TGTGCCAGCAGTTACTCGAATCGTTCGCCAGTCTTC. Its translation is CASSYSNRSPVF.

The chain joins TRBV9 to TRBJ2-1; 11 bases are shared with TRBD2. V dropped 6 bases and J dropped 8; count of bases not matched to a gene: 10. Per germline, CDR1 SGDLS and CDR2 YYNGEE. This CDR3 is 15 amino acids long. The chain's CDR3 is CASTQTSGGPDEQFF. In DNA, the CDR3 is TGTGCCAGCACCCAAACTAGCGGGGGTCCGGATGAGCAGTTCTTC.

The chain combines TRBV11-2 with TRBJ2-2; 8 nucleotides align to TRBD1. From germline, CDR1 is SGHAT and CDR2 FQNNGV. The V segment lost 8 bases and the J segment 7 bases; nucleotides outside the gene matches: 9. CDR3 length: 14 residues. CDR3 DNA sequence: TGTGCCAGCTTCGGACAGGGCCTGAGCGGGGAGCTGTTTTTT. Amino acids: CASFGQGLSGELFF.

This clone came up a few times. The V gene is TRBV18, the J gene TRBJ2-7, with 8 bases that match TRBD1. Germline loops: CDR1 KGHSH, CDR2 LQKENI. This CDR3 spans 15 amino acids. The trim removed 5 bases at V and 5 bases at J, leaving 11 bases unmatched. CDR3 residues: CASSSPTGDRNEQYF. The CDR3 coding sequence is TGTGCCAGCTCATCTCCGACAGGGGACAGAAACGAGCAGTACTTC. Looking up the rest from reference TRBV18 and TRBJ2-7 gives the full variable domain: NAGVMQNPRHLVRRRGQEARLRCSPMKGHSHVYWYRQLPEEGLKFMVYLQKENIIDESGMPKERFSAEFPKEGPSILRIQQVVRGDSAAYFCASSSPTGDRNEQYFGPGTRLTVT.

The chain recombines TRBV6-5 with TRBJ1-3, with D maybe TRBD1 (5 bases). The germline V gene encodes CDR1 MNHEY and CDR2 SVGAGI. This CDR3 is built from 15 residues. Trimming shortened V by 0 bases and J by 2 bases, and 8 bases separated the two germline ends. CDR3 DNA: TGTGCCAGCAGTTACTCAGGGGCCCCTGGAAACACCATATATTTT. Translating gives CASSYSGAPGNTIYF.

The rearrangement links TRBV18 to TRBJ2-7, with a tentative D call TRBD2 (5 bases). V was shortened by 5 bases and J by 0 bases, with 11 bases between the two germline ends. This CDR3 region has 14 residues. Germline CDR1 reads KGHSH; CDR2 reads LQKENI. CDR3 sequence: CASSSDLGSYEQYF. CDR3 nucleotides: TGTGCCAGCTCATCGGACTTGGGCTCCTACGAGCAGTACTTC.